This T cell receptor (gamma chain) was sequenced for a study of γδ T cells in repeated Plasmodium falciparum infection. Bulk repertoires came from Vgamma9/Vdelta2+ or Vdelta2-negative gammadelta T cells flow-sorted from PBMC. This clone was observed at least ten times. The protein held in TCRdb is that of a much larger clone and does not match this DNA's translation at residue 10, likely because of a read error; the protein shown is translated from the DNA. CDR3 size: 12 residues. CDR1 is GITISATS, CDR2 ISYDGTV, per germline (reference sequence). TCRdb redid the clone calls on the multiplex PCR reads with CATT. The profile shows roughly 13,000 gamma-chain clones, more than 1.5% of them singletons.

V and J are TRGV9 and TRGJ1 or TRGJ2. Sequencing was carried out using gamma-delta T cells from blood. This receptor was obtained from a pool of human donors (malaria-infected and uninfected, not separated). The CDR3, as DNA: TGTGCCTTGTGGGAGGTCCCTTATAAGAGACTCTTT. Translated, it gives CALWEVPYKRLF.